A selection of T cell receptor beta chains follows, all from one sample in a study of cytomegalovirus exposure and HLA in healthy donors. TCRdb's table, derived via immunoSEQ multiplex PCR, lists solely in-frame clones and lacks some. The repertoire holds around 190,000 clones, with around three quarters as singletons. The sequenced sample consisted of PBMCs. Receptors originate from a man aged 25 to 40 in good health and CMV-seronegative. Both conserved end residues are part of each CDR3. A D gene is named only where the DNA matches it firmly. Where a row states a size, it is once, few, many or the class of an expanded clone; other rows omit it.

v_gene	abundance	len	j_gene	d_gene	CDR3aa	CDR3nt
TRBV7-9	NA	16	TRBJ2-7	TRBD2	CASSATGGGLGFEQYF	TGTGCCAGCAGCGCGACCGGGGGGGGACTTGGATTTGAGCAGTACTTC
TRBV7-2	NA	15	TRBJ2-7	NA	CASSIGPGVSYEQYF	TGTGCCAGCAGCATCGGTCCGGGAGTAAGCTACGAGCAGTACTTC
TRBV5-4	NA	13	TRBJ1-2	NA	CASSLESKHGYTF	TGTGCCAGCAGCTTGGAAAGTAAGCATGGCTACACCTTC
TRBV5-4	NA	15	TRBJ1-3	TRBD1	CASSASGGGLNTIYF	TGTGCCAGCAGCGCCTCGGGAGGGGGCCTCAACACCATATATTTT
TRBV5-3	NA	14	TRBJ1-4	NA	CARSSRTFPEKLFF	TGTGCCAGAAGTTCGCGGACATTCCCAGAAAAACTGTTTTTT
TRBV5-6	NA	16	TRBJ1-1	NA	CASGAWGGRTNTEAFF	TGTGCCAGCGGGGCATGGGGGGGACGGACGAACACTGAAGCTTTCTTT
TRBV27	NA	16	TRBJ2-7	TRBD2	CASSLGVGGRFIEQYF	TGTGCCAGCAGTTTAGGGGTCGGCGGGAGATTCATCGAGCAGTACTTC
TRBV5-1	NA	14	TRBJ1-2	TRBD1	CASSLTGLGVGYTF	TGCGCCAGCAGCCTGACAGGGCTCGGGGTTGGCTACACCTTC
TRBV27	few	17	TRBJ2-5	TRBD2	CASSKPEGLAGQETQYF	TGTGCCAGCAGCAAACCCGAGGGACTAGCGGGCCAAGAGACCCAGTACTTC
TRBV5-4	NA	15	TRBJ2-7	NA	CASSLGGPGGYEQYF	TGTGCCAGCAGCTTAGGGGGACCGGGGGGCTACGAGCAGTACTTC
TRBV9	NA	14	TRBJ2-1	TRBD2	CASSHPTSRNEQFF	TGTGCCAGCAGCCACCCGACTAGCCGCAATGAGCAGTTCTTC
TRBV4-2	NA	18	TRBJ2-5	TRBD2	CASSQGTSGRSPRETQYF	TGTGCCAGCAGCCAGGGGACTAGCGGGAGGTCTCCTCGAGAGACCCAGTACTTC
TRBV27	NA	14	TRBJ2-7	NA	CASSLGGGPSEQYF	TGTGCCAGCTCATTAGGGGGAGGGCCTTCCGAGCAGTACTTC
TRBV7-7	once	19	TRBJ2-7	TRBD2	CASSLPFDIIGGRTYEQYF	TGTGCCAGCAGTCTCCCCTTCGACATTATAGGCGGGAGAACCTACGAGCAGTACTTC
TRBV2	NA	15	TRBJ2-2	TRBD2	CASSERAGRAGELFF	TGTGCCAGCAGTGAAAGGGCAGGGAGGGCCGGGGAGCTGTTTTTT